The T cell receptor (beta chain) under discussion was sequenced for a study of OX40 agonist ivuxolimab in advanced cancers. The repertoire was sequenced with immunoSEQ multiplex PCR; TCRdb's copy has only in-frame clones and lacks some. The table has tens of thousands of clones, about 81% seen once; the top ten hold roughly 7%. The V end lost 0 bases, the J end lost 8 bases, and 13 bases lay between the germline ends. The CDR3 is 14 amino acids. Germline V gene lookup returns CDR1 SGHAT and CDR2 FQNNGV. The sequence came from an adult with an advanced solid tumor such as melanoma, head and neck, liver or kidney cancer. The sample consisted of CD4+ or CD8+ T cells sorted from blood, taken in a trial of the OX40 agonist ivuxolimab. The chain recombines TRBV11-2 with TRBJ1-2, with D perhaps TRBD1 (5 bases). Here the CDR3 reads CASSLDLQGGGYTF. DNA of the CDR3: TGTGCCAGCAGCTTAGATTTGCAGGGCGGCGGCTACACCTTC.